A selection of T cell receptor beta chains follows, all from one sample in a study of T-cell reconstitution after alpha-beta-depleted transplantation in children. TCRdb re-called the PCR reads through MiXCR, storing one row per CDR3 protein. The sample holds fewer than 250,000 distinct CDR3 sequences, around a sixth seen once. The sample in question was PBMCs, mostly from graft donor cells, obtained 360 days after TCRalphabeta/CD19-depleted stem cell transplant. The receptors derive from a male patient aged 2 to 10 who had a stem cell transplant for acute lymphoblastic leukemia, so the T cells may come from the graft donor. The CDR3 runs from the conserved cysteine through the conserved F or W. A D gene is named only where the DNA matches it firmly. Clone size is shown for a subset of rows, as once, few, many or a class of expanded clone.

j_call d_call v_call clone_size cdr3_nt cdr3_aa
TRBJ2-1 TRBD1 TRBV28 few TGTGCCAGCAGTTTATGGGACAGGCTTTACGATGAGCAGTTCTTC CASSLWDRLYDEQFF
TRBJ2-4 TRBD2 TRBV4-3 many TGCGCCAGCAGCCAAGCGGGGGGCAAAAACATTCAGTACTTC CASSQAGGKNIQYF
TRBJ1-1 TRBD1 TRBV2 NA TGTGCCAGCAGGCCGGGACAGGGTGTCACTGAAGCTTTCTTT CASRPGQGVTEAFF
TRBJ2-4 NA TRBV5-5 many TGTGCCAGCAGCTTGTGGCTAGCCAAAAACATTCAGTACTTC CASSLWLAKNIQYF
TRBJ2-2 NA TRBV7-2 many TGTGCCAGCAGCTTATACGGGACACCTGACGAGGCCGACACCGGGGAGCTGTTTTTT CASSLYGTPDEADTGELFF
TRBJ1-1 TRBD1 TRBV6-1 few TGTGCCAGCAGCCCCGGGACAGGGGGCGTCTACCGTGAAGCTTTCTTT CASSPGTGGVYREAFF
TRBJ2-3 NA TRBV29-1 many TGCAGCGTTAGGGACCCGATGTGGGGAGATACGCAGTATTTT CSVRDPMWGDTQYF
TRBJ2-7 NA TRBV5-1 NA TGCGCCAGCAGTAAGACGGGGGGCCCCTACGAGCAGTACTTC CASSKTGGPYEQYF
TRBJ2-1 TRBD2 TRBV10-2 NA TGCGCCAGCAGTGGGGACTCGTCGGGAGGGTCCGACAATGAGCAGTTCTTC CASSGDSSGGSDNEQFF
TRBJ2-7 NA TRBV4-2 NA TGTGCCAGCAGCCAAGATGACACCACCTACGAGCAGTACTTC CASSQDDTTYEQYF
TRBJ2-6 NA TRBV11-1 NA TGTGCCAGCAGCTTAGCGGCAGGATCAACTTCTGGGGCCAACGTCCTGACTTTC CASSLAAGSTSGANVLTF
TRBJ1-1 NA TRBV29-1 few TGCAGCGTTGAAGTGGGGAACAGGGTGAACACTGAAGCTTTCTTT CSVEVGNRVNTEAFF
TRBJ1-6 TRBD1 TRBV11-2 NA TGTGCCAGCAGCTTACTTTGGACAGGGGGGGTGTTGATTTCACCCCTCCACTTT CASSLLWTGGVLISPLHF
TRBJ1-2 TRBD1 TRBV28 NA TGTGCCAGCAGTTTCCAGGGGGTAAACTATGGCTACACCTTC CASSFQGVNYGYTF
TRBJ1-5 NA TRBV6-5 NA TGTGCCAGCAGTTACTCGGCTGGAGGGGGTGGAGGGAATCAGCCCCAGCATTTT CASSYSAGGGGGNQPQHF
TRBJ2-7 NA TRBV7-2 many TGTGCCAGCAGCCATTTTGGGAGGACTGAGTACTCCTACGAGCAGTACTTC CASSHFGRTEYSYEQYF
TRBJ1-1 NA TRBV29-1 few TGCAGCGTTATCAAGGCGAACACTGAAGCTTTCTTT CSVIKANTEAFF